One and the same sample provided the 16 T cell receptor beta chains below, sequenced in a study of blood T cells in healthy people across ages. Combining a sample-barcoded 5' primer with a J-beta primer mix, a second PCR ran for about 7 to 11 cycles. TCRdb re-called the 5' RACE reads through MiXCR, storing one row per CDR3 protein. Of about 1.1 million distinct CDR3 sequences listed, roughly two fifths are singletons. Material: blood. These receptors came from a young man in good health.

This clonotype was seen a handful of times. This chain uses TRBV12-3 or TRBV12-4 with TRBJ2-5; D might be TRBD1 (6 bases). Trimming took 6 bases from V and 1 from J, leaving 15 bases between them. The CDR3 extends over 15 amino acids. CDR3 loop: CASSQMLGGQETQYF. The DNA of the CDR3 is TGTGCCAGCAGCCAAATGCTAGGGGGCCAAGAGACCCAGTACTTC.

A single count supports this clonotype. The CDR3 here is CASSDRTGGDGGTEAFF. CDR3 nucleotide sequence: TGTGCCAGCAGTGATCGGACAGGGGGCGACGGAGGCACTGAAGCTTTCTTT. The chain recombines TRBV25-1 with TRBJ1-1, with TRBD1 identical over 11 bases. The CDR3 length is 17 residues. Germline values: CDR1 MGHDK, CDR2 SYGVNS. The V and J ends lost 3 bases and 4 bases, in that order; junction bases with no gene match: 10.

Points on this clonotype: At one end the junction does not follow the germline gene, possibly because of a read error. The CDR3 nucleotides are TGTGCCAGCAGTTTAGCGGGGGCTAGCACAGATGCGCAGTATTTT. Translation gives CASSLAGASTDAQYF. This chain links TRBV12-3 or TRBV12-4 with TRBJ2-3, with a tentative D call TRBD1 (6 bases). CDR3 length: 15 residues.

V gene TRBV20-1 combines with J gene TRBJ1-2; a weak D match, TRBD1 (5 bases). V was shortened by 4 bases and J by 8 bases, with 14 bases between the two germline ends. The CDR3 covers 12 residues. Germline CDR1 DFQATT, CDR2 SNEGSKA (reference sequence). The CDR3 DNA follows: TGCAGTGCTACCCCCGGTGGGGGGGGCTACACCTTC. Translation: CSATPGGGGYTF.

This clonotype has at least ten counts. The chain combines TRBV5-1 with TRBJ1-1; 10 nucleotides align to TRBD1. The CDR3 has 15 residues. Unmatched junction bases numbered 2, after V lost 3 bases and J lost 0 bases. The germline CDR1 and CDR2 sequences are SGHRS and YFSETQ. This CDR3 is CASSSGQGMNTEAFF. CDR3 coding DNA: TGCGCCAGCAGCTCGGGACAGGGGATGAACACTGAAGCTTTCTTT.

Many counts were recorded for this clonotype. A much larger clone lies one base from this, so it may be a read error. The rearrangement links TRBV11-2 to TRBJ2-5; a possible D gene is TRBD1 (6 bases). The CDR3 sequence is 15 residues long. The germline V and J ends were trimmed by 0 bases and 1 base, with 9 bases remaining between them. Germline V gives CDR1 SGHAT, CDR2 FQNNGV. The CDR3 region has the DNA TGTGCCAGCAGCTTAGATGGGGGCCCCCAAGAGACCCAGTACTTC. This translates into CASSLDGGPQETQYF.

This chain uses TRBV20-1 with TRBJ1-2, with D tentatively TRBD1 (5 bases). V dropped 6 bases and J dropped 3 bases, with 14 bases sitting between them. Germline CDR1 is DFQATT and CDR2 is SNEGSKA (reference sequence). This CDR3 is built from 13 residues. Here the CDR3 DNA reads TGCAGTGCGGGACCAAGTTTCGACTATGGCTACACCTTC. Protein product: CSAGPSFDYGYTF.

This clonotype was picked up a small number of times. V usage is TRBV29-1 and J usage is TRBJ2-1, with D possibly being TRBD1 (5 bases). V was cut by 2 bases and J by 5 bases, with 16 bases left in between. The CDR3 consists of 15 residues. From germline, CDR1 is SQVTM and CDR2 ANQGSEA. CDR3 coding DNA: TGCAGCGTTGAATTTGGGCAGGGAATCGACAATGAGCAGTTCTTC. Residues: CSVEFGQGIDNEQFF.

This chain links TRBV20-1 with TRBJ1-4; a weak D match, TRBD1 (5 bases). The CDR3 extends over 14 amino acids. V gave up 6 bases and J gave up 3 bases, with 14 bases separating them. Germline CDR1 reads DFQATT; CDR2 reads SNEGSKA (reference sequence). CDR3 region: CSARRAGPNEKLFF. For the CDR3, the DNA is TGCAGTGCCAGGAGGGCAGGGCCTAATGAAAAACTGTTTTTT.

The rearrangement uses TRBV27 and TRBJ2-7; D remains ambiguous. V was clipped by 1 base and J by 0 bases, with 4 bases between them. Germline values: CDR1 MNHEY, CDR2 SMNVEV (reference sequence). The CDR3 has 13 amino acids. CDR3: CASSLLNSYEQYF. The DNA of the CDR3 is TGTGCCAGCAGTTTATTAAACTCCTACGAGCAGTACTTC.

This clonotype occurred many times. The V call is TRBV20-1, the J call TRBJ2-5; no clear D. The ends were cut back, 5 bases at V and 0 bases at J, with 13 bases in the middle. The CDR3 extends over 14 amino acids. The germline gives CDR1 DFQATT, CDR2 SNEGSKA (reference sequence). The DNA of the CDR3 is TGCAGTGCTGGCCCTGGAACGAACCAAGAGACCCAGTACTTC. It yields the protein CSAGPGTNQETQYF.

This clonotype was seen a handful of times. This chain connects TRBV20-1 to TRBJ2-7; D is uncertain. CDR1 is DFQATT and CDR2 is SNEGSKA in the germline V gene (reference sequence). V shed 3 bases and J shed 7 bases, with 22 bases lying between them. CDR3 size: 15 residues. This CDR3 is CSASERGSFGREQYF. The CDR3, as DNA: TGCAGTGCTAGTGAGCGAGGATCCTTCGGTCGGGAGCAGTACTTC.

The chain couples TRBV4-3 to TRBJ1-3; no definite D call. CDR3 length equals 14 residues. Germline assignment: CDR1 LGHNA and CDR2 YSLEER. The V and J ends lost 1 base and 0 bases respectively, with 4 bases between them. DNA for the CDR3: TGCGCCAGCAGCCAAGGCCGCTCTGGAAACACCATATATTTT. This gives the protein CASSQGRSGNTIYF.

The chain combines TRBV2 with TRBJ2-1; D gene uncertain. The J call could be wrong; TRBJ2-7 is a better fit for the DNA end. Per germline, CDR1 SNHLY and CDR2 FYNNEI. CDR3 size: 15 residues. The CDR3 coding sequence is TGTGCCAGCAGTGGTTTCGTTAGCTCCTACAATGAGCAGTACTTC. The encoded protein is CASSGFVSSYNEQYF.

Comment on this clonotype: The junction does not match germline at one end; this may be a read error. This chain connects TRBV6-2 or TRBV6-3 to TRBJ2-4; weak D call: TRBD1 (6 bases). CDR1 MNHEY and CDR2 SVGEGT come from the germline V gene. The CDR3 contains 18 residues. The chain's CDR3 is CASSYIGGQFVAKNIQYF. CDR3 bases: TGTGCCAGCAGTTACATCGGAGGACAGTTCGTAGCCAAAAACATTCAGTATTTC.

The J gene is TRBJ1-4, the V gene TRBV12-5; perhaps TRBD1 as D (5 bases). Germline V gives CDR1 LGHNT, CDR2 FRNRAP. This CDR3 region has 16 residues. V shed 2 bases and J shed 8 bases, with 18 bases lying between them. The DNA of the CDR3 is TGTGCTAGTGGTTTGCCTCAGGGACCTGGTGCGGAAAAACTGTTTTTT. Translating it yields CASGLPQGPGAEKLFF.